This T cell receptor beta chain originates from a study of shared clonotypes between healthy human individuals. Only in-frame clones appear in the TCRdb table, and some are missing; sequencing was by immunoSEQ multiplex PCR. In the table there are 2 million to 2.5 million clones, around 95% of which are singletons. This CDR3 region has 14 residues. Deletions cut 8 bases from V and 2 bases from J, with 15 bases between. CDR1 and CDR2 from the germline V gene are MNHNS and SASEGT. The sequence came from a man aged 18 to 29 in good health. Source material: naive CD4+ T cells sorted from blood. Subset meaning: CD45RA+ positively selected. The gene calls are TRBV6-1 and TRBJ2-5; D call uncertain. In DNA form, the CDR3 reads TGTGCCAGCGGAGTAGGAGACTCTCAAGAGACCCAGTACTTC. Translated: CASGVGDSQETQYF.